This T cell receptor (beta chain) was retrieved from a study of shared clonotypes between healthy human individuals (dated by TCRdb to about 2020). Notes on the research overall: The cohort comprised a couple of women and a few men aged 18 to 49 years. For each donor, CD4 naive and CD4 memory were each run on three plates, CD8 naive on two plates, and CD8 memory on one plate. Blood TCR repertoires of five healthy adults were deeply sequenced to estimate repertoire size and the extent of clonotype sharing between individuals. Libraries were prepared and TCR repertoires were sequenced by different laboratories using diverse techniques, in order to increase sequencing depth and limit assay-specific biases. Leukapheresis yielded between about 0.85 and 10 billion PBMCs per donor.

For CDR1 and CDR2, the germline V gene lists SGHDT and YYEEEE. A distance of 7 bases separates the germline ends of V and J, which lose 0 bases and 9 bases respectively. Inclusive of the bounding cysteine and phenylalanine, the CDR3 is 12 residues long. CDR3 DNA is the only sequence kept; it has 36 bases, read in frame from the first base. Using the deep immunoSEQ assay, TCR CDR3 regions were amplified from genomic DNA by multiplex PCR. Extracted genomic DNA from each cell subset was distributed evenly across all wells of several immunoSEQ 96-well plates, and each plate was treated as a replicate. Each replicate PCR for sorted subsets received about 210 ng genomic DNA, equal to roughly 33,000 T cell genomes. The purified libraries were quantified using a Qubit 3.0 fluorometer, sized with a Bioanalyzer 2100, and then quantified again using the KAPA Library Quantification kit. Each immunoSEQ 96-well plate was sequenced on its own single-read 150-cycle Illumina NextSeq 550 flow cell. The authors' analysis ran thus. Because the immunoSEQ output included only junctional sequences and no quality scores, the filtering could not be the same as the filtering used for full-length reads. To assign V/J genes and CDR3, sequences were annotated using PyIR, a Python wrapper for IgBLAST v1.9, with IMGT germline references. Reads were filtered out if the reads had weak V/J assignments (E-value above 1e-6), no CDR3, stop codons, out-of-frame junctions, or ambiguous translated residues. V3J clonotypes were defined as sequences sharing an identical inferred V gene, J gene, and CDR3 amino acid sequence. To compute the percentage overlap between repertoires, the number of shared unique clonotypes was divided by the size of the smaller repertoire. Repertoire richness was assessed with RTK rarefaction, the Chao1 estimator, and Recon v2.1 estimates of unobserved clonotypes. Generation probabilities were computed with OLGA for all TCRbeta clonotypes obtained by the gDNA method from a few donors. TCRdb took over this immuneACCESS table, retaining in-frame rearrangements with V and J assigned. Such tables are incomplete; in checked studies, under half of the missing clones stem from an unresolved V gene, and the remainder is unexplained. The DNA gave D and trimming, while V, J and clone size come from that table. In all, the sample holds some 1 million clones, and about 75% of those were seen once. The ten largest clones capture about 1.5% of the sample.

Beyond this particular receptor, the publication reports: Only blood was sampled, and tissue TCR repertoires likely differ from those in blood. Based on pairwise subsampling, the degree of clonotype sharing among donors was expected to be affected by sequencing depth. Naive subsets generally had larger estimated clonotype richness than memory subsets did. The small number of donors limited the genetic and exposure-history diversity represented. Across several donors, approximately 5% of naive CD4, approximately 3.6% of naive CD8, about 2.3% of memory CD4, and 0.3% to 0.45% of memory CD8 clonotypes were shared. Even with the large sequencing depth, rarefaction of the sorted-subset datasets indicated that sequencing was incomplete. Clonotypes shared by all four sorted-subset donors showed higher generation probabilities than non-shared clonotypes.

A note on this clone: It has no known antigen specificity. It has no much larger one-base neighbor in the sample; base qualities were not kept.

The donors were healthy, HIV-negative adults who had no recently reported acute infections or vaccinations. Only Caucasian adults living in Nashville, Tennessee, USA were represented among the donors. Magnetic negative selection was used to enrich CD4+ T cells, after which naive cells were positively selected on CD45RA and the negative fraction became the memory subset. After blood collection by leukapheresis, PBMCs were isolated using Ficoll-Histopaque density gradient centrifugation and then cryopreserved in the vapor phase of liquid nitrogen. Analytical flow cytometry was used to check the purity and quantity of every magnetically sorted T cell population. Each sorted fraction had its genomic DNA isolated and then quantified by UV absorbance on a Nanodrop 2000c.

The TCR sequence derives from a man in his late teens or twenties in good health. The sample consisted of memory CD4+ T cells sorted from blood. The cell subset or site label here, explained by the study, means: CD45RA-negative fraction. The chain uses TRBV5-6 and TRBJ1-5, with no confidently assigned D gene. The CDR3 protein: CASSLVGGPQHF. The nucleotide sequence is TGTGCCAGCAGCTTGGTCGGAGGGCCCCAGCATTTT. The entire variable domain, with the stretches around the CDR3 drawn from the reference TRBV5-6 and TRBJ1-5 proteins, is DAGVTQSPTHLIKTRGQQVTLRCSPKSGHDTVSWYQQALGQGPQFIFQYYEEEERQRGNFPDRFSGHQFPNYSSELNVNALLLGDSALYLCASSLVGGPQHFGDGTRLSIL.